Listed below are T cell receptor beta chains from one sample, sequenced in a study of cytomegalovirus exposure and HLA in healthy donors. Libraries were prepared by immunoSEQ multiplex PCR; TCRdb keeps only in-frame clonotypes and omits some of them. The data show 130,000 or so clones, approximately 80% seen once. The sample consisted of PBMCs. All receptors derive from a woman under 30 in good health and CMV-seronegative. The CDR3 runs from the conserved cysteine through the conserved F or W. A D gene is named only where the DNA matches it firmly. Not every row has a clone size; where given, it reads once, few, many or a size class.

size: NA; V: TRBV28; J: TRBJ1-3; D: NA; DNA: TGTGCCAGCAGTTTATCGGTCATTACTGGAAACACCATATATTTT; CDR3: CASSLSVITGNTIYF
size: NA; V: TRBV19; J: TRBJ1-1; D: TRBD1; DNA: TGTGCCAGTAGTGCTTTGGGACAGGGAAACACTGAAGCTTTCTTT; CDR3: CASSALGQGNTEAFF
size: few; V: TRBV7-2; J: TRBJ2-2; D: TRBD1; DNA: TGTGCCAGCACCCCGAGGACAGGGAACACCGGGGAGCTGTTTTTT; CDR3: CASTPRTGNTGELFF
size: NA; V: TRBV7-2; J: TRBJ1-5; D: NA; DNA: TGTGCCAGCAGCCAGCAGGTACTGCGCAATCAGCCCCAGCATTTT; CDR3: CASSQQVLRNQPQHF
size: NA; V: TRBV5-1; J: TRBJ1-1; D: NA; DNA: TGCGCCAGCAGCTCGGAGAAAATGGAAGCTTTCTTT; CDR3: CASSSEKMEAFF
size: NA; V: TRBV5-1; J: TRBJ2-2; D: TRBD2; DNA: TGCGCCAGCATGGCGGGAGGAGCCGGGGAGCTGTTTTTT; CDR3: CASMAGGAGELFF
size: NA; V: TRBV6-5; J: TRBJ1-2; D: NA; DNA: TGTGCCAGCAGTTACGGGCCCCACGGAGGCTACACCTTC; CDR3: CASSYGPHGGYTF
size: once; V: TRBV29-1; J: TRBJ2-3; D: NA; DNA: TGCAGCGTCACCCGGGATACGCAGTATTTT; CDR3: CSVTRDTQYF
size: NA; V: TRBV5-4; J: TRBJ2-2; D: NA; DNA: TGTGCCAGCAGCCTATACACCTCGGGCGGGGAGCTGTTTTTT; CDR3: CASSLYTSGGELFF
size: NA; V: TRBV18; J: TRBJ2-1; D: TRBD2; DNA: TGTGCCAGCTCACCGGCTAGCGGGGTGAATGAGCAGTTCTTC; CDR3: CASSPASGVNEQFF
size: few; V: TRBV30; J: TRBJ1-4; D: NA; DNA: TGTGCCTGGGGGACAAGGCCCCGTGAACTGTTTTTT; CDR3: CAWGTRPRELFF
size: few; V: TRBV12-5; J: TRBJ2-2; D: NA; DNA: TGTGCTAGTGGTTTGGGACAGGCAGCCGGGGAGCTGTTTTTT; CDR3: CASGLGQAAGELFF
size: NA; V: TRBV15; J: TRBJ1-2; D: NA; DNA: TGTGCCACCAGCAGAACCGTAGAGTCTAATGGCTACACCTTC; CDR3: CATSRTVESNGYTF
size: NA; V: TRBV6-5; J: TRBJ1-1; D: TRBD1; DNA: TGTGCCAGCAGTTCCATGACAGGGGAGACTGAAGCTTTCTTT; CDR3: CASSSMTGETEAFF
size: NA; V: TRBV19; J: TRBJ2-7; D: NA; DNA: TGTGCCAGTAGTATCAGGGGCGAATACCGTGAGCAGTACTTC; CDR3: CASSIRGEYREQYF
size: NA; V: TRBV2; J: TRBJ2-2; D: TRBD1; DNA: TGTGCCAGCAGTACGGGACAGGGCTACACCGGGGAGCTGTTTTTT; CDR3: CASSTGQGYTGELFF
size: NA; V: TRBV4-1; J: TRBJ1-5; D: NA; DNA: TGCGCCAGCAGCCACCTACAGGTAGGGCGGAGTGGGCAGCCCCAGCATTTT; CDR3: CASSHLQVGRSGQPQHF
size: once; V: TRBV4-2; J: TRBJ2-2; D: TRBD1; DNA: TGTGCCAGCAGCCTCGGGACAGGGGCGAACACCGGGAAGCTGTTTTTT; CDR3: CASSLGTGANTGKLFF
size: NA; V: TRBV27; J: TRBJ2-1; D: TRBD2; DNA: TGTGCCAGCAGTTTGCGGGGAGGGGTGACGAATGAGCAGTTCTTC; CDR3: CASSLRGGVTNEQFF
size: few; V: TRBV5-1; J: TRBJ2-3; D: TRBD2; DNA: TGCGCCAGCAGCCTCGCGGGAGCCGATACGCAGTATTTT; CDR3: CASSLAGADTQYF
size: NA; V: TRBV6-1; J: TRBJ2-7; D: TRBD2; DNA: TGTGCCAGCAGAACACTAGCGGGAGACGAGCAGTACTTC; CDR3: CASRTLAGDEQYF
size: NA; V: TRBV7-2; J: TRBJ2-5; D: TRBD2; DNA: TGTGCCAGCAGCTTGGGACTAGCGGAAGAGACCCAGTACTTC; CDR3: CASSLGLAEETQYF
size: few; V: TRBV6-4; J: TRBJ2-3; D: NA; DNA: TGTGCCAGCGCTGAGCTAGCGGGACAGGCGGCAGATACGCAGTATTTT; CDR3: CASAELAGQAADTQYF
size: NA; V: TRBV2; J: TRBJ1-2; D: TRBD1; DNA: TGTGCCAGCGGACAGGACCCTCGGTATGGCTACACCTTC; CDR3: CASGQDPRYGYTF
size: NA; V: TRBV9; J: TRBJ2-2; D: TRBD2; DNA: TGTGCCAGCAGCGTAGGCCTAGCGGAGGACACCGGGGAGCTGTTTTTT; CDR3: CASSVGLAEDTGELFF
size: NA; V: TRBV6-1; J: TRBJ2-7; D: TRBD2; DNA: TGTGCCAGCAGTGAAGGGGCGGGAGGATCTTGGGAGCAGTACTTC; CDR3: CASSEGAGGSWEQYF
size: NA; V: TRBV7-8; J: TRBJ2-3; D: NA; DNA: TGTGCCAGCAGCTTAAGGAGGAGGACAGATACGCAGTATTTT; CDR3: CASSLRRRTDTQYF
size: once; V: TRBV7-2; J: TRBJ1-2; D: NA; DNA: TGTGCCAGCAGCCAGGACAGTTCCTATGGCTACACCTTC; CDR3: CASSQDSSYGYTF
size: NA; V: TRBV12-5; J: TRBJ1-1; D: NA; DNA: TGTGCTAGTGGTTTGCCCGGGAGTTCAGCTTTCTTT; CDR3: CASGLPGSSAFF
size: few; V: TRBV5-1; J: TRBJ2-2; D: NA; DNA: TGCGCCAGCAGCTTGGCCTCAGGGTTTGAGGTCACCGGGGAGCTGTTTTTT; CDR3: CASSLASGFEVTGELFF
size: NA; V: TRBV19; J: TRBJ2-3; D: TRBD2; DNA: TGTGCCAGTAGGGGGACTAGCGGCTCAGATACGCAGTATTTT; CDR3: CASRGTSGSDTQYF
size: NA; V: TRBV5-1; J: TRBJ2-2; D: NA; DNA: TGCGCCAGCAGCGGGTATGGGGAGGCCGGGGAGCTGTTTTTT; CDR3: CASSGYGEAGELFF
size: NA; V: TRBV10-3; J: TRBJ1-1; D: TRBD1; DNA: TGTGCCATCAGTCCCGGACAGGGGGGGTGGTCCACTGAAGCTTTCTTT; CDR3: CAISPGQGGWSTEAFF
size: NA; V: TRBV6-5; J: TRBJ2-7; D: TRBD2; DNA: TGTGCCAGCAGGACGCCTAGCGGAGCCTACGAGCAGTACTTC; CDR3: CASRTPSGAYEQYF
size: NA; V: TRBV6-5; J: TRBJ2-7; D: TRBD1; DNA: TGTGCCAGCAGGCGACAGGGGGCCTACGAGCAGTACTTC; CDR3: CASRRQGAYEQYF
size: NA; V: TRBV5-5; J: TRBJ2-5; D: TRBD2; DNA: TGTGCCAGCAGCTTACTAGCGGCCCAAGAGACCCAGTACTTC; CDR3: CASSLLAAQETQYF
size: NA; V: TRBV19; J: TRBJ1-1; D: NA; DNA: TGTGCCAGTAGTTCCTCAGGGGTCACTGAAGCTTTCTTT; CDR3: CASSSSGVTEAFF
size: NA; V: TRBV21-1; J: TRBJ1-1; D: NA; DNA: TGTGCCAGCAGCCAAGGGCACCATAACACTGAAGCTTTCTTT; CDR3: CASSQGHHNTEAFF
size: NA; V: TRBV6-1; J: TRBJ2-2; D: TRBD2; DNA: TGTGCCAGTATACTAGCGGGAGAGGCCGGGGAGCTGTTTTTT; CDR3: CASILAGEAGELFF
size: NA; V: TRBV7-6; J: TRBJ2-3; D: TRBD1; DNA: TGTGCCAGCAGCTCAGACAGGGCAGGGGATACGCAGTATTTT; CDR3: CASSSDRAGDTQYF
size: NA; V: TRBV30; J: TRBJ2-7; D: TRBD1; DNA: TGTGCCTGGATAGACAGGGACTCCTACGAGCAGTACTTC; CDR3: CAWIDRDSYEQYF
size: few; V: TRBV15; J: TRBJ2-7; D: TRBD2; DNA: TGTGCCACCAGCAGAGGTCCCTCTTCTAGCGGGATCTCCTACGAGCAGTACTTC; CDR3: CATSRGPSSSGISYEQYF
size: NA; V: TRBV2; J: TRBJ2-5; D: TRBD1; DNA: TGTGCCAGCAGTGAGTACAGGGGGGCGTTTGAGACCCAGTACTTC; CDR3: CASSEYRGAFETQYF
size: once; V: TRBV6-6; J: TRBJ2-5; D: TRBD2; DNA: TGTGCCACCGCCGGGCGGGAGGAGGGGTTGTGGGAGACCCAGTACTTC; CDR3: CATAGREEGLWETQYF
size: NA; V: TRBV5-6; J: TRBJ2-5; D: TRBD2; DNA: TGTGCCAGCAGCGTCGTCATAGCGGGAGTGGAGACCCAGTACTTC; CDR3: CASSVVIAGVETQYF
size: NA; V: TRBV6-1; J: TRBJ2-7; D: NA; DNA: TGTGCCAGCAGTGGACTTCAGGGGTTATCCTACGAGCAGTACTTC; CDR3: CASSGLQGLSYEQYF